These 15 T cell receptor beta chains were all obtained from the same sample, sequenced in a study of cytomegalovirus exposure and HLA in healthy donors. Profiled with immunoSEQ multiplex PCR; TCRdb holds only in-frame clones, not every one. The table shows roughly 150,000 clones, with approximately 96% occurring only once. The sequenced sample was PBMCs. These TCRs come from a young woman in good health and CMV-seronegative.

The rearrangement links TRBV9 to TRBJ2-3; D is ambiguous. Trimming shortened V by 0 bases and J by 6 bases, and 11 bases separated the two germline ends. Germline V gene sequence: CDR1 SGDLS, CDR2 YYNGEE. The CDR3 is 14 amino acids. Written as DNA, the CDR3 is TGTGCCAGCAGCGTAGGAGGATGGGTTGATACGCAGTATTTT. Amino acids: CASSVGGWVDTQYF.

This chain joins TRBV6-1 and TRBJ1-2, with TRBD1 matching 8 bases. The CDR3 totals 13 residues. V lost 5 bases and J lost 6; bases outside the gene matches: 5. Germline V gene lookup returns CDR1 MNHNS and CDR2 SASEGT. The DNA for the CDR3 is TGTGCCAGCAGTCATGACAGGGGAGATGGCTACACCTTC. Amino acids: CASSHDRGDGYTF.

This chain joins TRBV11-2 and TRBJ1-4, with unresolved D. The germline V gene has CDR1 SGHAT and CDR2 FQNNGV. Trimming cost V 5 bases and J 10 bases, with 14 bases left between them. The CDR3 length is 13 residues. The CDR3 nucleotides are TGTGCCAGCAGCGGGGAGACGATACCAAAACTGTTTTTT. This encodes CASSGETIPKLFF.

The rearrangement uses TRBV6-5 and TRBJ1-1, with unresolved D. Germline V lookup: CDR1 MNHEY, CDR2 SVGAGI. This CDR3 has 12 residues. The V end lost 8 bases, the J end lost 1 base, and 8 bases lay between the germline ends. In DNA, the CDR3 is TGTGCCAGCTCTACAGCGAACACTGAAGCTTTCTTT. Translating gives CASSTANTEAFF.

This chain connects TRBV29-1 to TRBJ1-4; 7 nucleotides line up with TRBD1. J lost 4 bases, V lost 5 bases, and 7 bases had no gene match. Germline V gene lookup returns CDR1 SQVTM and CDR2 ANQGSEA. The length of the CDR3 is 14 residues. CDR3 bases: TGCAGCGTTAACATACAGGGGTTTAATGAAAAACTGTTTTTT. Its translation is CSVNIQGFNEKLFF.

V and J are TRBV7-9 and TRBJ2-1; weak D call: TRBD1 (6 bases). The CDR3 is made up of 15 amino acids. The V gene lost 6 bases and the J gene lost 7 bases, with 19 bases spanning the gap. CDR1 is SEHNR, CDR2 FQNEAQ, per germline (reference sequence). CDR3 in amino acids: CASRAKGVLGNEQFF. CDR3 coding DNA: TGTGCCAGCAGAGCCAAGGGGGTCCTGGGGAATGAGCAGTTCTTC.

The gene calls are TRBV4-2 and TRBJ2-3; 11 bases are a match to TRBD2. The length of the CDR3 is 16 residues. Germline trimming cut 6 bases from V and 5 bases from J; bases unmatched to any gene: 10. The germline V gene encodes CDR1 LGHNA and CDR2 YNFKEQ. As DNA, the CDR3 is TGTGCCAGCAGTCAGAGCGTAGCGGGGGGGGGAGATACGCAGTATTTT. Translated: CASSQSVAGGGDTQYF.

This clone was detected once. The J gene is TRBJ2-7, the V gene TRBV6-1; 14 nucleotides line up with TRBD2. Trimming removed 10 bases from V and 1 base from J; junction bases left unmatched: 3. The germline CDR1 and CDR2 sequences are MNHNS and SASEGT. The CDR3 sequence is 14 residues long. For the CDR3, the DNA is TGTGCCACCCGACTAGCGGGGGGGTCCTACGAGCAGTACTTC. This translates into CATRLAGGSYEQYF.

The rearrangement joins TRBV19 to TRBJ1-1, with 7 bases that match TRBD1. V shed 4 bases and J 4 bases; nucleotides not matched to a gene: 3. CDR3 length equals 13 residues. CDR1 and CDR2 from the germline V gene are LNHDA and SQIVND (reference sequence). The chain's CDR3 is CASSTQGSTEAFF. CDR3 DNA: TGTGCCAGTAGTACACAGGGGTCCACTGAAGCTTTCTTT.

The rearrangement joins TRBV19 to TRBJ1-5; TRBD1 is a possible D gene (6 bases). The CDR3 sequence is 14 residues long. V lost 6 bases to trimming and J lost 7 bases, with 16 bases between them. Looked up from germline, CDR1 is LNHDA and CDR2 is SQIVND (reference sequence). The DNA of the CDR3 is TGTGCCAGTAGGGTGACAGGTTTAGGGCAGCCCCAGCATTTT. It specifies CASRVTGLGQPQHF.

This rearrangement joins TRBV5-6 to TRBJ1-2, with 10 nucleotides matching TRBD1. Per germline, CDR1 SGHDT and CDR2 YYEEEE. Germline trimming cut 4 bases from V and 7 bases from J; bases unmatched to any gene: 10. There are 15 residues in the CDR3. CDR3 sequence (DNA): TGTGCCAGCAGCGGTCAGACAGGGGGCGCCGGTGGCTACACCTTC. Translation: CASSGQTGGAGGYTF.

This CDR3 reads CASRDKGLYSNQPQHF. In DNA, the CDR3 is TGTGCCAGCAGAGACAAGGGACTGTATAGCAATCAGCCCCAGCATTTT. The chain recombines TRBV27 with TRBJ1-5; a weak D match, TRBD1 (5 bases). The germline V and J ends were trimmed by 6 bases and 0 bases, with 15 bases remaining between them. The germline gives CDR1 MNHEY, CDR2 SMNVEV (reference sequence). The CDR3 spans 16 residues.

The chain uses TRBV4-1 and TRBJ1-2; D possibly corresponds to TRBD1 (6 bases). This CDR3 is 15 amino acids long. CDR1 and CDR2 from the germline V gene are MGHRA and YSYEKL. The V end lost 4 bases, the J end lost 4 bases, and 16 bases lay between the germline ends. The CDR3 DNA reads as TGCGCCAGCAGCCTCCAAGAAGGGGGGGCCTATGGCTACACCTTC. It encodes CASSLQEGGAYGYTF.

The chain links TRBV19 to TRBJ2-5; weak D call: TRBD2 (5 bases). CDR1 and CDR2 (germline): LNHDA, SQIVND (reference sequence). CDR3 size: 13 residues. With 5 bases removed from V and 5 bases from J, the gap between germline ends came to 12 bases. Written as DNA, the CDR3 is TGTGCCAGTAGTGTAACTAGTATGGAGACCCAGTACTTC. Its translation: CASSVTSMETQYF.

This clone was found once. The CDR3 reads CASRLGAGGRTDTQYF. The CDR3 DNA sequence: TGTGCAAGTCGCTTAGGAGCGGGGGGGCGGACAGATACGCAGTATTTT. The gene calls are TRBV12-2 and TRBJ2-3; the table's D call TRBD2 went unverified against the DNA. TRBV12-2 counts as a pseudogene. This CDR3 contains 16 residues.